This T cell receptor (beta chain) is from a study of T cell responses to AZD1222 COVID-19 vaccine. Measured with immunoSEQ multiplex PCR; TCRdb has only the in-frame clones, and not every one. Of 140,000 to 150,000 clones in the sample, 75% to 90% are singletons; the top ten hold under 2%. The V and J ends lost 0 bases and 10 bases, in that order; junction bases with no gene match: 0. This CDR3 is built from 11 residues. Germline V lookup: CDR1 GTSNPN, CDR2 SVGIG (reference sequence). The clonotype was recovered from an adult in good health. The gene calls are TRBV30 and TRBJ2-1; 7 bases fit TRBD2. This material consisted of peripheral blood, taken on day 0 of AZD1222 vaccination. The CDR3 is CAWSVGGEQFF. The CDR3 DNA is TGTGCCTGGAGTGTGGGGGGGGAGCAGTTCTTC.